This entry features one TCR beta chain sequence. The source of the sample is a study of blood T cell repertoires in COVID-19. Study context: PBMCs, B-cell-depleted T cells, or T cells provided the cDNA or gDNA that made up the material.

V was cut by 6 bases and J by 6 bases, with 14 bases left in between. Germline V gives CDR1 SGHVS, CDR2 FNYEAQ. The CDR3 loop spans 13 amino acids. Authors' data handling: Reference gene primer amplification in the assay estimated nucleated cell counts. Data came from immunoSEQ multiplex PCR; TCRdb stores just in-frame clones and leaves some out. Clone size and the V and J calls come from that table; the DNA yielded D and trimming. The data hold under 200,000 clones, with roughly 78% observed a single time. The sample was peripheral blood. The chain uses TRBV7-6 and TRBJ1-1; D ambiguous. The TCR sequence derives from a man in his 70s with active or convalescent COVID-19. CDR3 region: CASSSLVGAEAFF. The CDR3 nucleotides are TGTGCCAGCAGTTCCCTCGTGGGAGCTGAAGCTTTCTTT.